The rows below give T cell receptor beta chains drawn from one sample of a study of CD8 T cells in ankylosing spondylitis. One entry per CDR3 protein results from TCRdb running MiXCR on the 5' RACE reads. The sample consists of just over 150,000 distinct CDR3 sequences, 15% to 20% of them appearing once. What was sequenced was blood, either unsorted or a sorted T cell fraction (not recorded which). The receptors derive from a male donor with ankylosing spondylitis or in good health (not recorded which). The CDR3 runs from the conserved cysteine through the conserved F or W. A D gene is named only where the DNA matches it firmly. The size of a clone is reported for some rows only, either as once, few or many, or as a class for expanded clones.

TRBJ2-2,-,many,TRBV20-1,CSAPEVGELFF,TGCAGTGCACCGGAAGTCGGGGAGCTGTTTTTT
TRBJ2-2,-,-,TRBV27,CASSPARWSTGELFF,TGTGCCAGCAGTCCCGCTAGGTGGAGCACCGGGGAGCTGTTTTTT
TRBJ1-1,-,-,TRBV20-1,CSARRGQVGRHEAFF,TGCAGTGCTAGACGGGGTCAGGTGGGTCGCCATGAAGCTTTCTTT
TRBJ2-1,-,few,TRBV4-2,CASSPGPRQGGNEQFF,TGTGCCAGCAGCCCTGGACCCCGACAGGGAGGCAATGAGCAGTTCTTC
TRBJ2-7,TRBD1,few,TRBV28,CASRGQGIYEQYF,TGTGCCAGCCGTGGACAGGGGATCTACGAGCAGTACTTC
TRBJ2-1,TRBD1,many,TRBV4-1,CASSQEGQGGTYNEQFF,TGCGCCAGCAGCCAAGAGGGACAGGGAGGGACATACAATGAGCAGTTCTTC
TRBJ2-7,-,many,TRBV3-1,CASSQERKGVEQYF,TGTGCCAGCAGCCAAGAACGGAAGGGTGTCGAGCAGTACTTC
TRBJ2-3,-,many,TRBV5-1,CASSISGTSTDTQYF,TGCGCCAGCAGCATTAGCGGAACTAGCACAGATACGCAGTATTTT
TRBJ1-1,-,few,TRBV7-9,CASSFNFQKNTEAFF,TGTGCCAGCAGCTTCAATTTTCAGAAGAACACTGAAGCTTTCTTT
TRBJ2-2,TRBD2,-,TRBV7-9,CASSPLGGSGTGELFF,TGTGCCAGCAGCCCGCTTGGCGGGAGCGGAACCGGGGAGCTGTTTTTT
TRBJ2-1,-,many,TRBV7-9,CASSLDSSYNEQFF,TGCGCCAGCAGCTTGGATAGCTCCTACAATGAGCAGTTCTTC
TRBJ1-4,-,many,TRBV11-2,CASSSGVSNEKLFF,TGTGCCAGCAGCTCAGGGGTTTCTAATGAAAAACTGTTTTTT
TRBJ2-7,-,many,TRBV19,CASSMVWTEGSYEQYF,TGTGCCAGTAGTATGGTGTGGACAGAGGGGTCCTACGAGCAGTACTTC
TRBJ2-7,TRBD1,-,TRBV28,CGTDPGQGRRIYEQYF,TGTGGCACGGACCCGGGACAGGGTCGCAGGATCTACGAGCAGTACTTC
TRBJ1-5,TRBD1,many,TRBV5-1,CASSLEQGNQPQHF,TGCGCCAGCAGCTTGGAACAGGGGAATCAGCCCCAGCATTTT
TRBJ2-1,TRBD2,many,TRBV5-1,CASSLYASGSSYNEQFF,TGCGCCAGCAGCTTATACGCTAGCGGGTCCTCCTACAATGAGCAGTTCTTC
TRBJ2-1,-,many,TRBV20-1,CSARGQRHHNEQFF,TGCAGTGCTAGAGGCCAGCGGCACCACAATGAGCAGTTCTTC
TRBJ2-5,-,once,TRBV7-6,CASSLAGMRETQYF,TGTGCCAGCAGCTTAGCGGGGATGCGTGAGACCCAGTACTTC
TRBJ2-1,TRBD2,-,TRBV4-1,CASSQAVTSGTYEQFF,TGCGCCAGCAGCCAAGCAGTAACTAGCGGGACCTATGAGCAGTTCTTC
TRBJ1-1,-,-,TRBV20-1,CSARVDPQAFF,TGCAGTGCTAGGGTGGACCCCCAAGCTTTCTTT
TRBJ1-1,-,many,TRBV20-1,CSAFALGNTEAFF,TGCAGTGCTTTTGCACTTGGGAACACTGAAGCTTTCTTT
TRBJ1-5,-,-,TRBV19,CASREGGNQPQHF,TGTGCCAGTAGGGAGGGCGGCAATCAGCCCCAGCATTTT
TRBJ1-6,TRBD1,many,TRBV12-3/TRBV12-4,CASSSGTGGSPLHF,TGTGCCAGCAGTTCCGGGACAGGGGGGTCACCCCTCCACTTT
TRBJ2-1,TRBD2,many,TRBV11-2,CASSLASGSWEQFF,TGTGCCAGCAGCTTGGCTAGCGGGAGCTGGGAGCAGTTCTTC
TRBJ2-1,-,-,TRBV14,CASASNWAAEQFF,TGTGCCAGCGCCTCGAATTGGGCCGCTGAGCAGTTCTTC
TRBJ2-1,TRBD1,-,TRBV6-1,CASSSPGQNYNEQFF,TGTGCCAGCAGCTCTCCGGGACAGAATTACAATGAGCAGTTCTTC
TRBJ1-2,-,few,TRBV6-5,CASSYLQGVYGYTF,TGTGCCAGCAGTTACCTACAGGGAGTTTATGGCTACACCTTC
TRBJ1-2,-,many,TRBV12-3/TRBV12-4,CASSLVIGQVYGYTF,TGTGCCAGCAGTTTAGTTATTGGACAAGTCTATGGCTACACCTTC
TRBJ1-4,TRBD1,few,TRBV7-2,CASSNNRGLNEKLFF,TGTGCCAGCAGCAACAACAGGGGTCTAAATGAAAAACTGTTTTTT
TRBJ2-2,-,-,TRBV5-1,CASSPGLEGTGELFF,TGCGCCTCCTCCCCGGGGCTAGAGGGGACCGGGGAGCTGTTTTTT
TRBJ2-2,-,-,TRBV12-3/TRBV12-4,CASSRERSTGELFF,TGTGCCAGCAGCAGGGAGAGGAGCACCGGGGAGCTGTTTTTT
TRBJ2-3,TRBD2,-,TRBV7-8,CASGREVTDTQYF,TGTGCCAGCGGCCGGGAGGTCACAGATACGCAGTATTTT
TRBJ2-7,TRBD2,-,TRBV5-1,CASSLGAGAGEQYF,TGCGCCAGCAGCTTGGGAGCGGGAGCTGGCGAGCAGTACTTC
TRBJ1-6,-,many,TRBV11-2,CASMERGSPLHF,TGTGCCAGCATGGAGAGGGGATCACCCCTCCACTTT
TRBJ1-2,-,-,TRBV27,CASSPLRANYAYTF,TGTGCCAGCAGCCCCCTTCGAGCCAACTATGCCTACACCTTC
TRBJ1-1,-,few,TRBV5-1,CASSYERTEAFF,TGCGCCAGCAGCTATGAACGCACTGAAGCTTTCTTT
TRBJ2-3,TRBD2,many,TRBV20-1,CSAETASGRVDTQYF,TGCAGTGCAGAGACGGCTAGCGGGAGGGTGGATACGCAGTATTTT
TRBJ1-1,-,many,TRBV5-1,CASSRELNTEAFF,TGCGCCAGCTCCAGGGAGCTGAACACTGAAGCTTTCTTT
TRBJ2-1,TRBD1,few,TRBV5-1,CASSYGQGSYNEQFF,TGCGCCAGCAGCTACGGACAGGGATCCTACAATGAGCAGTTCTTC
TRBJ2-7,-,-,TRBV5-1,CASSLEERYEQNF,TGCGCCAGCAGCTTGGAGGAGCGATACGAGCAGAACTTC
TRBJ2-5,-,-,TRBV29-1,CSVAGTRQETQYF,TGCAGCGTTGCAGGGACTCGCCAAGAGACCCAGTACTTC